The subject of this entry is one T cell receptor beta chain. Its antigen is as yet unknown. The CDR3 has 18 amino acids. V lost 2 bases to trimming and J lost 1 base, with 20 bases between them. CDR1 SEHNR and CDR2 FQNEAQ come from the germline V gene (reference sequence). Every donor contributed about 10 milliliters of peripheral blood by blood draw. The record originates from a study of blood T cells in healthy people across ages. Study outcomes and limitations: Long-lived donors had more naive CD4+ cells and higher diversity than aged donors. There was a strong correlation between TCR beta diversity and naive T cell percentage.

Alongside a J-beta primer mix, a sample-barcoded 5' primer served in a second PCR lasting about 7 to 12 cycles. TCRdb reprocessed the 5' RACE reads via MiXCR and lists one record per CDR3 protein. The data contain about 290,000 distinct CDR3 sequences, roughly 27% of them singletons. The chain couples TRBV7-9 to TRBJ1-1, with a weak D call TRBD1 (5 bases). Sequenced material: blood. This sequence was found in a woman in her 70s in good health. The DNA of the CDR3 is TGTGCCAGCAGCTTAAGGGTAGGAGGGGCCTACGAGAACACTGAAGCTTTCTTT. Translation: CASSLRVGGAYENTEAFF.